Below are 26 T cell receptor beta chains sequenced from a single sample in a study of Ad26.COV2.S vaccination and SARS-CoV-2 variants. Treatment in this sample: around 19 received Ad26.COV2.S at low or high dose, single or two shots; 5 received placebo; per-sample allocation not given. Sampling occurred on day 63 after the first vaccine or placebo injection. The protocol was immunoSEQ multiplex PCR, while the TCRdb copy is restricted to in-frame clones and leaves out a portion. The sample yields some 640,000 clones, 70% to 90% seen once. The sequencing here drew on peripheral blood, taken in a trial of Ad26.COV2.S vaccine versus placebo. The source is a person between 18 and 65 years old who received the Ad26.COV2.S COVID-19 vaccine or a placebo.

This clone was found a few times. This rearrangement joins TRBV5-6 to TRBJ2-3; D gene ambiguous. The CDR3 has 12 residues. CDR1 and CDR2 (germline): SGHDT, YYEEEE. Trimming took off 0 bases at V and 2 bases at J, with 1 base between the two ends. The CDR3 DNA is TGTGCCAGCAGCTTGGTCACAGATACGCAGTATTTT. Its translation: CASSLVTDTQYF.

This chain connects TRBV6-5 to TRBJ2-7; perhaps TRBD2 as D (6 bases). Germline V gene data show CDR1 as MNHEY and CDR2 as SVGAGI. V was trimmed by 5 bases and J by 2 bases, leaving 16 bases between them. CDR3 length: 15 amino acids. The CDR3 DNA follows: TGTGCCAGCAGTCCCCAGGGACTTCATCCCTACGAGCAGTACTTC. It yields the protein CASSPQGLHPYEQYF.

The genes are TRBV6-9 and TRBJ2-6; D is ambiguous. Germline-derived CDR1 and CDR2 are MNHGY and SVAAGI. Trimming removed 4 bases at V and 2 bases at J, with 12 bases between. The CDR3 extends over 16 amino acids. The CDR3 protein is CASSLAQKPGANVLTF. CDR3 DNA: TGTGCCAGCAGTTTAGCCCAGAAACCTGGGGCCAACGTCCTGACTTTC.

V usage is TRBV24-1 and J usage is TRBJ1-3, with TRBD1 identical over 12 bases. This CDR3 spans 16 amino acids. Germline loops: CDR1 KGHDR, CDR2 SFDVKD. V was pared by 3 bases and J by 8 bases, with 7 bases of the junction left unmatched. For the CDR3, the DNA is TGTGCCACCAGTGATGGTCGGGACAGGGGGCCGTACACCATATATTTT. This sequence encodes CATSDGRDRGPYTIYF.

The rearrangement uses TRBV11-2 and TRBJ2-2; D call uncertain. Germline loops: CDR1 SGHAT, CDR2 FQNNGV. Trimming shortened V by 8 bases and J by 5 bases, and 6 bases separated the two germline ends. This CDR3 has 11 amino acids. CDR3 sequence reads: CASRRTGELFF. CDR3 in DNA: TGTGCCAGCCGGAGAACCGGGGAGCTGTTTTTT.

This clone is a singleton in its sample. V and J are TRBV30 and TRBJ2-7, with D unresolved. Looked up from germline, CDR1 is GTSNPN and CDR2 is SVGIG (reference sequence). There are 11 residues in the CDR3. V lost 2 bases to trimming and J lost 2 bases, with 4 bases between them. DNA for the CDR3: TGTGCCTGGAGTTTTACCTACGAGCAGTACTTC. Amino acid sequence: CAWSFTYEQYF. Combining the CDR3 with reference TRBV30 and TRBJ2-7 gives the whole variable domain SQTIHQWPATLVQPVGSPLSLECTVEGTSNPNLYWYRQAAGRGLQLLFYSVGIGQISSEVPQNLSASRPQDRQFILSSKKLLLSDSGFYLCAWSFTYEQYFGPGTRLTVT.

The genes are TRBV20-1 and TRBJ2-5, with D possibly called TRBD1 or TRBD2 (6 bases each). This CDR3 has 11 amino acids. Per the germline V gene, CDR1 is DFQATT and CDR2 is SNEGSKA (reference sequence). V lost 6 bases and J 4 bases, leaving 9 bases between the germline ends. CDR3 region: CSAGGAETQYF. The DNA of the CDR3 is TGCAGTGCCGGGGGCGCAGAGACCCAGTACTTC.

This clone appeared a few times. This chain links TRBV6-6 with TRBJ1-5; 7 bases fit TRBD1. In germline, CDR1 is MNHNY, CDR2 SVGAGI (reference sequence). J lost 6 bases, V lost 2 bases, and 4 bases had no gene match. The CDR3 length is 14 residues. CDR3 bases: TGTGCCAGCAGTTACCCGGACAGGTTTCAGCCCCAGCATTTT. As protein: CASSYPDRFQPQHF.

The gene calls are TRBV10-3 and TRBJ1-3; no clear D gene. With 6 bases removed from V and 0 bases from J, the gap between germline ends came to 9 bases. Germline-derived CDR1 and CDR2 are ENHRY and SYGVKD. This CDR3 contains 14 residues. This CDR3 reads CAIRDGGSGNTIYF. CDR3 sequence (DNA): TGTGCCATCAGGGACGGTGGCTCTGGAAACACCATATATTTT.

This clone was recorded only once. CDR3 loop: CASSLGGGVGYTF. The DNA for the CDR3 is TGTGCCAGCAGTTTGGGAGGAGGGGTCGGCTACACCTTC. The chain has TRBV27 and TRBJ1-2, with D possibly TRBD1 on 5 matching bases. Trimming removed 3 bases at V and 8 bases at J, with 13 bases between. The germline V gene has CDR1 MNHEY and CDR2 SMNVEV (reference sequence). The CDR3 loop spans 13 amino acids.

The V gene is TRBV6-1, the J gene TRBJ2-7; 11 positions match TRBD2. Germline CDR1 MNHNS, CDR2 SASEGT. The junction had 11 bases not matched to a gene; V was cut back by 6 bases and J by 4 bases. The CDR3 runs 16 residues. CDR3 sequence: CASSEPTSGRPYEQYF. The CDR3, as DNA: TGTGCCAGCAGCGAACCTACTAGCGGGAGACCGTACGAGCAGTACTTC.

The J gene is TRBJ2-1, the V gene TRBV18, with TRBD2 as a possible D gene (6 bases). Germline V gene lookup returns CDR1 KGHSH and CDR2 LQKENI. V was trimmed by 6 bases and J by 4 bases, leaving 16 bases between them. The CDR3 has 15 residues. CDR3 DNA: TGTGCCAGCTCCCGGGGGACCGGGGGATACAATGAGCAGTTCTTC. This gives the protein CASSRGTGGYNEQFF.

V usage is TRBV7-9 and J usage is TRBJ2-7; D remains unclear. The CDR3 is 13 residues long. The germline V gene encodes CDR1 SEHNR and CDR2 FQNEAQ (reference sequence). V was cut by 4 bases and J by 6 bases, with 13 bases left in between. CDR3 loop: CASSSLVGSEQYF. CDR3 sequence (DNA): TGTGCCAGCAGCTCCCTAGTTGGATCCGAGCAGTACTTC.

Note on this clone: The junction departs from germline at one end; a sequencing error may be responsible. The chain uses TRBV30 and TRBJ2-1; D is possibly TRBD1 or TRBD2 (6 bases each). Germline-derived CDR1 and CDR2 are GTSNPN and SVGIG (reference sequence). The CDR3 has 12 residues. The CDR3 DNA reads TGTGCCTGGAGTTCTCCTCGGGGGACAAGGATCTTC. Its translation: CAWSSPRGTRIF. Combining the CDR3 with reference TRBV30 and TRBJ2-1 gives the whole variable domain SQTIHQWPATLVQPVGSPLSLECTVEGTSNPNLYWYRQAAGRGLQLLFYSVGIGQISSEVPQNLSASRPQDRQFILSSKKLLLSDSGFYLCAWSSPRGTRIFGPGTRLTVL.

The V gene is TRBV9, the J gene TRBJ1-1; D is unclear. The V gene's germline CDR1 is SGDLS and CDR2 YYNGEE. V shed 2 bases and J shed 2 bases, with 7 bases lying between them. The CDR3 covers 13 residues. CDR3 coding DNA: TGTGCCAGCAGCGTTGCAGACAACACTGAAGCTTTCTTT. Translation gives CASSVADNTEAFF.

The chain combines TRBV2 with TRBJ2-5; D call uncertain. Germline assignment: CDR1 SNHLY and CDR2 FYNNEI. CDR3 length: 12 amino acids. V was cut by 5 bases and J by 4 bases, with 8 bases left in between. CDR3 loop: CASSYVRETQYF. The CDR3 bases are TGTGCCAGCAGTTATGTGAGAGAGACCCAGTACTTC.

This rearrangement joins TRBV18 to TRBJ2-1; 9 positions agree with TRBD1. After removal of 0 bases from V and 9 bases from J, the junction contained 12 bases not matched to a gene. Per the germline V gene, CDR1 is KGHSH and CDR2 is LQKENI. The CDR3 has 17 amino acids. In DNA form, the CDR3 reads TGTGCCAGCTCACCACCGGGACAGGGATTTTATGTTATTGAGCAGTTCTTC. Translation: CASSPPGQGFYVIEQFF.

The sample holds a few counts of this clone. The V call is TRBV2, the J call TRBJ2-3; D possibly matches TRBD1 or TRBD2 (5 bases each). The CDR3 has 14 amino acids. Trimming left V 11 bases short and J 0 bases short, with 15 bases between. The germline V gene encodes CDR1 SNHLY and CDR2 FYNNEI. The CDR3 region has the DNA TGTGCCGGCACCGGATGGGGGAGCACAGATACGCAGTATTTT. Translated, it gives CAGTGWGSTDTQYF. The full variable domain, completed using reference TRBV2 and TRBJ2-3, is EPEVTQTPSHQVTQMGQEVILRCVPISNHLYFYWYRQILGQKVEFLVSFYNNEISEKSEIFDDQFSVERPDGSNFTLKIRSTKLEDSAMYFCAGTGWGSTDTQYFGPGTRLTVL.

The rearrangement links TRBV10-3 to TRBJ2-3, with D unclear. With 10 bases removed from V and 0 bases from J, the gap between germline ends came to 5 bases. Looked up from germline, CDR1 is ENHRY and CDR2 is SYGVKD. CDR3 size: 11 residues. CDR3 residues: CATQSTDTQYF. The CDR3 DNA follows: TGTGCCACCCAGAGCACAGATACGCAGTATTTT.

The chain has TRBV10-1 and TRBJ2-3; no definite D call. Germline CDR1 reads WNHNN; CDR2 reads SYGVQD (reference sequence). V was shortened by 8 bases and J by 2 bases, with 11 bases between the two germline ends. The CDR3 covers 13 residues. The CDR3 sequence is CASDDGFTDTQYF. In DNA, the CDR3 is TGCGCCAGCGATGACGGGTTCACAGATACGCAGTATTTT.

The genes are TRBV4-1 and TRBJ2-7; maybe TRBD1 (6 bases). CDR3 length: 14 residues. Deletions cut 5 bases from V and 1 base from J, with 12 bases between. CDR1 is MGHRA, CDR2 YSYEKL, per germline. This chain's CDR3 is CASSAGQLSYEQYF. The CDR3 bases are TGCGCCAGCAGCGCTGGACAGCTATCCTACGAGCAGTACTTC.

This clone showed up just a few times. V and J are TRBV3-1 (or the pseudogene TRBV3-2) and TRBJ1-6, with D perhaps matching TRBD1 (5 bases). This CDR3 is 15 amino acids long. Trimming stripped 4 bases from V and 10 bases from J, with 17 bases between. The germline V gene encodes CDR1 LGHDT and CDR2 YNNKEL (reference sequence). CDR3 protein: CASSPQTDWGSPLHF. The DNA for the CDR3 is TGTGCCAGCAGCCCCCAAACCGACTGGGGCTCACCCCTCCACTTT.

This clone was seen a few times. This chain joins TRBV19 and TRBJ1-3; D is possibly TRBD1 (6 bases). The CDR3 is made up of 14 amino acids. The V gene lost 8 bases and the J gene lost 0 bases, with 11 bases spanning the gap. The germline CDR1 and CDR2 sequences are LNHDA and SQIVND (reference sequence). The CDR3 coding sequence is TGTGCCAGTTACGACAGGACCTCTGGAAACACCATATATTTT. Amino acid sequence: CASYDRTSGNTIYF.

This clone was observed once. This rearrangement joins TRBV5-6 to TRBJ2-5; 8 bases match TRBD2. Losses at the gene ends were 3 bases for V and 2 bases for J; bases not matched to a gene: 6. The CDR3 runs 15 residues. Germline CDR1 and CDR2: SGHDT and YYEEEE. CDR3 DNA sequence: TGTGCCAGCAGCTCCGGAGCGGGAGATCAAGAGACCCAGTACTTC. Its translation: CASSSGAGDQETQYF.

The genes are TRBV5-4 and TRBJ2-3; no clear D. CDR1 is SGHNT and CDR2 is YYREEE in the germline V gene (reference sequence). Trimming removed 4 bases at V and 8 bases at J, with 20 bases between. The CDR3 has 15 residues. The CDR3 reads CASSQSFYGSGTQYF. CDR3 in DNA: TGTGCCAGCAGCCAATCCTTTTACGGGTCCGGTACGCAGTATTTT.

The V and J genes are TRBV7-9 and TRBJ2-3, with 7 bases lining up with TRBD2. The CDR3 is 17 residues long. V was pared by 5 bases and J by 2 bases, with 13 bases of the junction left unmatched. Germline V gene lookup returns CDR1 SEHNR and CDR2 FQNEAQ (reference sequence). Here the CDR3 reads CASSPEGGAGLTDTQYF. The CDR3 bases are TGTGCCAGCAGCCCAGAAGGTGGAGCGGGACTCACAGATACGCAGTATTTT.